This record covers a single TCR beta chain. Per the authors' pipeline: Estimated nucleated cell counts came from reference gene primer amplification. The repertoire was sequenced with immunoSEQ multiplex PCR; TCRdb's copy has only in-frame clones and lacks some. Clone size and V and J calls were adopted from that table, with D and trimming inferred from the DNA. The data contain about 180,000 clones, approximately 87% of them singletons. These data belong to a study of blood T cell repertoires in COVID-19. Study information: Specimens from acute and convalescent COVID-19 originated in the United States, Italy and Spain.

V shed 4 bases and J shed 7 bases, with 14 bases lying between them. CDR1 is SQVTM, CDR2 ANQGSEA, per germline. This CDR3 has 13 residues. The sample comprised peripheral blood. J is TRBJ2-1 and V is TRBV29-1; D unresolved. The sequence derives from a woman in her seventies with COVID-19, enrolled during active disease. The CDR3 reads CSVAPRSENEQFF. CDR3 coding DNA: TGCAGCGTTGCTCCCCGATCGGAGAATGAGCAGTTCTTC.